These 10 T cell receptor beta chains were all obtained from the same sample, sequenced in a study of blood T cell repertoires in COVID-19. Clones were sequenced by immunoSEQ multiplex PCR, and TCRdb holds only the in-frame ones, with some missing. This sample carries around 100,000 clones, over 65% of them seen once, and the ten largest clones take approximately 12%. The specimen was peripheral blood. Source of these receptors: a human donor in a cohort sampled during active COVID-19.

This clone was seen more than once but under ten times. The chain employs TRBV28 and TRBJ2-2; D call uncertain. The CDR3 has 11 residues. CDR1 and CDR2 (germline): MDHEN, SYDVKM. V was trimmed by 8 bases and J by 3 bases, leaving 4 bases between them. CDR3 sequence reads: CASSYTGELFF. CDR3 nucleotide sequence: TGTGCCAGCTCTTACACCGGGGAGCTGTTTTTT.

This rearrangement joins TRBV11-2 to TRBJ2-1, with a possible D match to TRBD2 (7 bases). V lost 5 bases and J 7 bases, leaving 18 bases between the germline ends. The germline V gene has CDR1 SGHAT and CDR2 FQNNGV. The CDR3 loop spans 15 amino acids. In DNA, the CDR3 is TGTGCCAGCAGCCTCCCCTGGGGGAGGGGGAATGAGCAGTTCTTC. Translating it yields CASSLPWGRGNEQFF.

This clone was seen only once. This chain links TRBV27 with TRBJ1-6; D unclear. The CDR3 covers 13 residues. V was shortened by 0 bases and J by 10 bases, with 7 bases between the two germline ends. Germline V gene lookup returns CDR1 MNHEY and CDR2 SMNVEV (reference sequence). For the CDR3, the DNA is TGTGCCAGCAGTTTATCTGGCAAATCACCCCTCCACTTT. Protein sequence: CASSLSGKSPLHF.

The rearrangement links TRBV19 to TRBJ2-5; D is undetermined. Trimming removed 3 bases from V and 7 bases from J, with 6 bases in between. Germline CDR1 LNHDA, CDR2 SQIVND (reference sequence). The CDR3 length is 11 residues. CDR3 sequence (DNA): TGTGCCAGTAGTATTGGCTCGACCCAGTACTTC. Its translation is CASSIGSTQYF. The full variable domain, completed using reference TRBV19 and TRBJ2-5, is DGGITQSPKYLFRKEGQNVTLSCEQNLNHDAMYWYRQDPGQGLRLIYYSQIVNDFQKGDIAEGYSVSREKKESFPLTVTSAQKNPTAFYLCASSIGSTQYFGPGTRLLVL.

The rearrangement joins TRBV9 to TRBJ1-1, with a possible D match to TRBD1 (5 bases). Looked up from germline, CDR1 is SGDLS and CDR2 is YYNGEE. This CDR3 is 13 amino acids long. Trimming shortened V by 4 bases and J by 7 bases, and 14 bases separated the two germline ends. CDR3: CASSLGLAHEAFF. The CDR3 region has the DNA TGTGCCAGCAGCCTGGGACTGGCTCATGAAGCTTTCTTT. Full variable domain (missing parts from reference TRBV9 and TRBJ1-1): DSGVTQTPKHLITATGQRVTLRCSPRSGDLSVYWYQQSLDQGLQFLIQYYNGEERAKGNILERFSAQQFPDLHSELNLSSLELGDSALYFCASSLGLAHEAFFGQGTRLTVV.

This chain links TRBV10-3 with TRBJ2-5; 7 bases are a match to TRBD2. Germline CDR1 is ENHRY and CDR2 is SYGVKD. Trimming cost V 10 bases and J 5 bases; bases outside gene matches: 16. This CDR3 comprises 15 residues. CDR3 DNA: TGTGCCACTGGAAAGGGCGGGGGATCGAGGGAGACCCAGTACTTC. This codes for CATGKGGGSRETQYF.

The chain joins TRBV19 to TRBJ1-3, with 7 bases aligning to TRBD1. This CDR3 has 15 residues. Looked up from germline, CDR1 is LNHDA and CDR2 is SQIVND (reference sequence). The V gene end was trimmed by 3 bases and the J gene end by 3 bases; junction bases not matched to a gene: 5. CDR3 in DNA: TGTGCCAGTAGTATCGAGGGGGCCGGTGGAAACACCATATATTTT. Protein product: CASSIEGAGGNTIYF.

This chain joins TRBV28 and TRBJ1-1, with 7 bases lining up with TRBD1. The CDR3 length is 15 residues. V lost 4 bases to trimming and J lost 5 bases; unmatched junction nucleotides: 10. Germline assignment: CDR1 MDHEN and CDR2 SYDVKM. The CDR3 DNA sequence: TGTGCCAGCAGTTCGTCGGGGCAGGGGGTGACTGAAGCTTTCTTT. Translated, it gives CASSSSGQGVTEAFF.

V is TRBV16 and J is TRBJ1-2; no firm D call. The germline CDR1 and CDR2 sequences are KGHSY and FQNENV. V was trimmed by 2 bases and J by 5 bases, leaving 21 bases between them. This CDR3 has 17 amino acids. The CDR3 sequence: CASSQNVRATRGYGYTF. Here the CDR3 DNA reads TGTGCCAGCAGCCAAAACGTCCGGGCGACAAGAGGGTATGGCTACACCTTC.

The V and J genes are TRBV7-3 and TRBJ2-7; D perhaps matches TRBD2 (6 bases). The CDR3 sequence is 13 residues long. Trimming removed 5 bases at V and 1 base at J, with 9 bases between. In germline, CDR1 is SGHTA, CDR2 FQGTGA. The chain's CDR3 is CASSVGGSYEQYF. CDR3 DNA sequence: TGTGCCAGCAGCGTGGGAGGTTCCTACGAGCAGTACTTC.